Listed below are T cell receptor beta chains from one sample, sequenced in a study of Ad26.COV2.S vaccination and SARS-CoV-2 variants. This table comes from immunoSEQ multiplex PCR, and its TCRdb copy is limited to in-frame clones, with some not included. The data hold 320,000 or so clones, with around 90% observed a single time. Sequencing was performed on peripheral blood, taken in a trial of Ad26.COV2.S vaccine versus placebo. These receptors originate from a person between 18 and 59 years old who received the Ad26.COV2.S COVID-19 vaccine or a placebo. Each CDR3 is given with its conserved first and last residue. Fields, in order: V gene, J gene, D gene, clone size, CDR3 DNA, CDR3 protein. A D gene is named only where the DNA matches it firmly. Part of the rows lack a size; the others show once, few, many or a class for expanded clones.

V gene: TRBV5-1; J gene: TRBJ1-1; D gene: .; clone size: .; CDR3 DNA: TGCGCCAGCAGCTTGACCCTGAACACTGAAGCTTTCTTT; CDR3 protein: CASSLTLNTEAFF
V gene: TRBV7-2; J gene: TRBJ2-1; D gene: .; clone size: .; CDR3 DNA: TGTGCCAGCAAACTTCGGGACCTGAATTACAATGAGCAGTTCTTC; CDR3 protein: CASKLRDLNYNEQFF
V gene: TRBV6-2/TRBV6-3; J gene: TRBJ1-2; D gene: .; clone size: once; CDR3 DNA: TGTGCCAGCAGTTACGGGGGTGGCTACACCTTC; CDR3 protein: CASSYGGGYTF
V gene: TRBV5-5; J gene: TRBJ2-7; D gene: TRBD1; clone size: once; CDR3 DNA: TGTGCCAGCAGAAGAACGGGACAGGGTTCCTACGAGCAGTACTTC; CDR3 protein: CASRRTGQGSYEQYF
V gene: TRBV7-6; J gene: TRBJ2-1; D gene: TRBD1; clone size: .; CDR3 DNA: TGTGCCAGCAGCTTAGCGCTCGGACAGGGGGCCGGTGAGCAGTTCTTC; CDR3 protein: CASSLALGQGAGEQFF
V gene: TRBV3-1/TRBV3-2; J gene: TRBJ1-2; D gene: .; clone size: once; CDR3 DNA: TGTGCCAGCAGCCAAGGACAGACCCTCTATGGCTACACCTTC; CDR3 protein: CASSQGQTLYGYTF
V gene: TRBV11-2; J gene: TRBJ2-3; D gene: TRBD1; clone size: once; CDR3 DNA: TGTGCCAGCAGCTTAGGACAGGGGGCTTTTGTGCGAGATACGCAGTATTTT; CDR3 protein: CASSLGQGAFVRDTQYF
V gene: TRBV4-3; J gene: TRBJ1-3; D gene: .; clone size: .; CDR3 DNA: TGCGCCAGCAGCCCGGGGCCTCTCTCTGGAAACACCATATATTTT; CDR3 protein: CASSPGPLSGNTIYF
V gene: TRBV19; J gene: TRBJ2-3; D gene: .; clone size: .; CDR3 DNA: TGTGCCAGTAGTATAAGAGGCCACGATACGCAGTATTTT; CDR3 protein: CASSIRGHDTQYF
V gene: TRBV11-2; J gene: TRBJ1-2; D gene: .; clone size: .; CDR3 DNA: TGTGCCAGCAGGGGGGTAGGAGGCTACACCTTC; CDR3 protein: CASRGVGGYTF
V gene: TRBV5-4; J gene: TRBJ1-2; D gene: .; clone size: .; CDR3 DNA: TGTGCCAGCAGCTTGGCCGGTAACGACTATGGCTACACCTTC; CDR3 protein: CASSLAGNDYGYTF
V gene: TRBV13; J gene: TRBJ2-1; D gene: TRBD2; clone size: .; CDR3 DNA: TGTGCCAGCAGCTTGGTTTCGGGAGGGTGGCTTAATGAGCAGTTCTTC; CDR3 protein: CASSLVSGGWLNEQFF
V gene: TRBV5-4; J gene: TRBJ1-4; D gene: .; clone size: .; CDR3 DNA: TGTGCCAGCAGCTTCGTGGAGGCGAGTCGTGAAAAACTGTTTTTT; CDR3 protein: CASSFVEASREKLFF
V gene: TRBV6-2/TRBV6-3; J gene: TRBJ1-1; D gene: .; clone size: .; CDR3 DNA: TGTGCCAGCAGTTACTCGCGGGGGATGAACACTGAAGCTTTCTTT; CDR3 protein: CASSYSRGMNTEAFF
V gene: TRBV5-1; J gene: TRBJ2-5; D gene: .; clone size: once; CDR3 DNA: TGCGCCAGCAGCTCGACACCGTACCAAGAGACCCAGTACTTC; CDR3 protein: CASSSTPYQETQYF
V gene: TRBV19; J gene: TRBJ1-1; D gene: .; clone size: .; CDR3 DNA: TGTGCCAGTAGTATCCCCACCGGAGGAGGGAACACTGAAGCTTTCTTT; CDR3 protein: CASSIPTGGGNTEAFF
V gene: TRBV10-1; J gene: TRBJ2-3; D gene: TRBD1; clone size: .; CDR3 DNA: TGCGCCAGCAGTGCCGATCCGGGACAGAGCTTTAATACGCAGTATTTT; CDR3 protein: CASSADPGQSFNTQYF
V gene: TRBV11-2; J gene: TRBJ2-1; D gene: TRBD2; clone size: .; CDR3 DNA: TGTGCCAGCAGCTTAGGACCCCGGGGACTAGCGTCCTACAATGAGCAGTTCTTC; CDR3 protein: CASSLGPRGLASYNEQFF
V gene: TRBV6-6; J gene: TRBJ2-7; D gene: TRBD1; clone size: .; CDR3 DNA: TGTGCCAGCAGTCCACAGGGGAGCGAGCAGTACTTC; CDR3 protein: CASSPQGSEQYF
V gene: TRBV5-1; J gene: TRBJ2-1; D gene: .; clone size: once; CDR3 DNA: TGCGCCAGCAGCCAAAGTAGTGATGAGCAGTTCTTC; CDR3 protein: CASSQSSDEQFF
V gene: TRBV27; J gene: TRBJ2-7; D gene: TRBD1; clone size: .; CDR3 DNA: TGTGCCAGCAGGACAGGGGCCAGGGGTTACGAGCAGTACTTC; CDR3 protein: CASRTGARGYEQYF
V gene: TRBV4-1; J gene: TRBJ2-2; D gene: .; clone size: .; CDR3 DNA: TGCGCCAGCAGCCAAGTTGCGGCCAACTCCGACCGGGAGCTGTTTTTT; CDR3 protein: CASSQVAANSDRELFF
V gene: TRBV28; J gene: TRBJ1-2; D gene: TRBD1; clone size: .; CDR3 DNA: TGTGCCAGCTCAGAGACAGGGAACTATGGCTACACCTTC; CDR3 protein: CASSETGNYGYTF
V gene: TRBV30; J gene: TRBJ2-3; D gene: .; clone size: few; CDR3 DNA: TGTGCCTGGAGTCGGGGGATTAACACAGATACGCAGTATTTT; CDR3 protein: CAWSRGINTDTQYF
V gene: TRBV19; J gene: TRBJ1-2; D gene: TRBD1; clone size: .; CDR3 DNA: TGTGCCAGTACTCTGGGACAGGGGTCGGGTAACTATGGCTACACCTTC; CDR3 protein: CASTLGQGSGNYGYTF
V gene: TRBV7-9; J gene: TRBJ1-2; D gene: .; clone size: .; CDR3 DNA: TGTGCCAGCAGCTTAGCCACGACTTCCGACTATGGCTACACCTTC; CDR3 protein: CASSLATTSDYGYTF
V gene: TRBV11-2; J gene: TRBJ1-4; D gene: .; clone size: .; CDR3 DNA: TGTGCCAGCAGCACCTGGCAGGGTACAACTAATGAAAAACTGTTTTTT; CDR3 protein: CASSTWQGTTNEKLFF
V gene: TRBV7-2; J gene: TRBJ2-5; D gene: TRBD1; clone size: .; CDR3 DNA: TGTGCCAGCAGCTCTCGACAGGGGGCGACGGAGACCCAGTACTTC; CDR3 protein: CASSSRQGATETQYF
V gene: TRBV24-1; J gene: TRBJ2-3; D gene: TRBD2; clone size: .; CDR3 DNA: TGTGCCACCAGTGACTATAGCGGGGGAAGCACAGATACGCAGTATTTT; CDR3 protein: CATSDYSGGSTDTQYF
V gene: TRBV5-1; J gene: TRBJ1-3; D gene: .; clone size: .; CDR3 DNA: TGCGCCAGCAGCTTGGAATCAGGGTCTGGAAACACCATATATTTT; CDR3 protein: CASSLESGSGNTIYF
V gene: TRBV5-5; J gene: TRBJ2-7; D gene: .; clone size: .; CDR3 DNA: TGTGCCAGCAGCCAACTTGGGGCAGGGTCCCTGGACGAGCAGTACTTC; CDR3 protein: CASSQLGAGSLDEQYF
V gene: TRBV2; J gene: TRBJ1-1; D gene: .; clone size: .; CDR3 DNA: TGTGCCAGCGGGAAGGGGAACACTGAAGCTTTCTTT; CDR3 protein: CASGKGNTEAFF
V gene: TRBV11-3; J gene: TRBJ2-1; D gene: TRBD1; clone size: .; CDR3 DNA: TGTGCCAGCAGCGGTACCGGGACAGGGGTCAACAATGAGCAGTTCTTC; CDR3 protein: CASSGTGTGVNNEQFF
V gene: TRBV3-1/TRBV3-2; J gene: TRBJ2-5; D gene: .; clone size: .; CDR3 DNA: TGTGCCAGCAGCCAAATAGAAGGGACCCAGTACTTC; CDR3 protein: CASSQIEGTQYF
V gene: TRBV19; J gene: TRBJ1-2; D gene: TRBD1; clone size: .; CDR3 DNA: TGTGCCAGTAATCTCCGGGACAGGCTCTTCGGTGGCTACACCTTC; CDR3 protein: CASNLRDRLFGGYTF
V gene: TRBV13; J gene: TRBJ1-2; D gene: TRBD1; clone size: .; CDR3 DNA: TGTGCCAGCAGCCAAGGACAGGAACCCTATGGCTACACCTTC; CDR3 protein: CASSQGQEPYGYTF
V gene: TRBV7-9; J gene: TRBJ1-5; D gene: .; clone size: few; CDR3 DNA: TGTGCCAGCAGCTTTGCCGATTCTTTCAATCAGCCCCAGCATTTT; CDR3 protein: CASSFADSFNQPQHF
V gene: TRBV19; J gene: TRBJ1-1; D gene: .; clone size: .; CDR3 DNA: TGTGCCAGTAGTATAGTACCGCTGCTGAACACTGAAGCTTTCTTT; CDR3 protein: CASSIVPLLNTEAFF
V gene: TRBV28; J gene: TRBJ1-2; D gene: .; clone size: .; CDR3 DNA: TGTGCCAGCACCAGACTAAACTATGGCTACACCTTC; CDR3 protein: CASTRLNYGYTF
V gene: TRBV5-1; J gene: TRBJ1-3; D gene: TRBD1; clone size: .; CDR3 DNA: TGCGCCAGCGGCCTAACAGGGGATGGAAACACCATATATTTT; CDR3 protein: CASGLTGDGNTIYF